The T cell receptor (beta chain) under discussion was sequenced for a study of shared clonotypes between healthy human individuals (dated by TCRdb to about 2020). Study-level background: The cohort included three men and a couple of women between 18 and 49 years of age. For each donor, three plates each were used for CD4 naive and CD4 memory, two plates were used for CD8 naive, and one plate was used for CD8 memory. Different laboratories and diverse techniques were used to prepare libraries and sequence TCR repertoires, to increase sequencing depth and limit assay-specific biases. Leukapheresis yielded between about 0.94 and 9 billion PBMCs per donor. The study deeply sequenced blood TCR repertoires of several healthy adults to estimate repertoire size and the extent of clonotype sharing between individuals. Overall study results and their limits: Because the study included a small number of donors, the genetic and exposure-history diversity represented was limited. Estimated clonotype richness was generally larger for naive than for memory subsets. Sharing across four donors was observed for about 5% of naive CD4, over 3% of naive CD8, about 2.3% of memory CD4, and roughly 0.43% of memory CD8 clonotypes. Even with the large sequencing depth, rarefaction of the sorted-subset datasets indicated that sequencing was incomplete. Compared with non-shared clonotypes, clonotypes shared by all four sorted-subset donors had higher generation probabilities. Pairwise subsampling led to the expectation that sequencing depth would affect the degree of clonotype sharing among donors. Sampling was restricted to blood, and TCR repertoires in tissues likely differ from the TCR repertoires found in blood.

For the CD8 naive samples, CD45RO-negative cells were positively selected for CCR7, yielding a CD45RA+CCR7+ population from which TemRA cells were excluded. The donors were healthy, HIV-negative adults with no recently reported acute infections or vaccinations. Every donor was a Caucasian adult residing in Nashville, Tennessee, USA. After blood collection by leukapheresis, PBMCs were isolated using Ficoll-Histopaque density gradient centrifugation and then cryopreserved in the vapor phase of liquid nitrogen. Analytical flow cytometry was used to check the purity and quantity of each magnetically sorted T cell population. Genomic DNA was isolated from every sorted fraction and measured by UV absorbance on a Nanodrop 2000c. Worth noting for this clone: Its antigen target is currently unknown. No base-level quality is on record; no much larger clone is a single base apart.

V sheds 2 bases and J sheds 4 bases, leaving 9 bases between their ends. The germline V gene specifies MGHRA as CDR1 and YSYEKL as CDR2. The CDR3 runs 15 amino acids, cysteine and phenylalanine included. Left in the record is the CDR3 DNA by itself, 45 bases read in frame from the first base. Using the deep immunoSEQ assay, TCR CDR3 regions were amplified from genomic DNA by multiplex PCR. Genomic DNA extracted from each cell subset was distributed evenly over all wells of several immunoSEQ 96-well plates, and each plate served as one replicate. Each replicate PCR for sorted subsets received about 180 ng genomic DNA, equal to tens of thousands of T cell genomes. Purified libraries were measured with a Qubit 3.0 fluorometer, size-checked on a Bioanalyzer 2100, and measured again with the KAPA Library Quantification kit. Each immunoSEQ 96-well plate was sequenced on its own single-read 150-cycle Illumina NextSeq 550 flow cell. The source study handled its data this way. Because the immunoSEQ output included only junctional sequences and no quality scores, the filtering could not be the same as the filtering used for full-length reads. Sequences were annotated with PyIR, a Python wrapper for IgBLAST v1.9, and V/J genes and CDR3 were assigned using IMGT germline references. Any read was removed if the V/J assignment was weak (E-value above 1e-6), the CDR3 was missing, or the read contained stop codons, out-of-frame junctions, or ambiguous translated residues. V3J clonotypes were defined as sequences sharing the same inferred V gene, J gene, and CDR3 amino acid sequence. Percentage overlap between repertoires was calculated by dividing the number of shared unique clonotypes by the size of the smaller repertoire. Richness of each repertoire was evaluated using RTK rarefaction, the Chao1 estimator, and Recon v2.1 estimates of unobserved clonotypes. Generation probabilities for all TCRbeta clonotypes obtained by the gDNA method from a handful of donors were computed using OLGA. Not all clones reach the TCRdb copy of this immuneACCESS table, which keeps in-frame sequences only. Checked studies attribute under half of the gap to unresolved V genes and leave the rest unexplained. Clone size and the V and J calls come from that table; the DNA yielded D and trimming. A total of about 1,800,000 clones appear in this sample, about 95% of them only once. The top ten hold 0.9% to 1.5% of the sample.

The material sequenced was naive CD8+ T cells sorted from blood. According to the study, the label for this sample's cell subset or site signals: CD45RA+CCR7+. The receptor's source is a young man in good health. Recombination connected TRBV4-1 to TRBJ2-6; tentative D gene TRBD1, with 5 bases matching. The CDR3 is CASSQQGAGANVLTF. Here is the DNA: TGCGCCAGCAGCCAACAGGGCGCGGGGGCCAACGTCCTGACTTTC.